What follows describes a single T cell receptor (beta chain). Its cognate antigen is unknown. Germline V CDR1 and CDR2: ENHRY, SYGVKD. Trimming took 10 bases from V and 6 from J, leaving 18 bases between them. The CDR3 runs 13 residues. Combining iRepertoire HTBI primers with Arm-PCR of CDR3 regions, the authors built TCR beta libraries. TCRdb reanalysed the multiplex PCR reads using MiXCR and keeps one entry per CDR3 protein. The data contain fewer than 450,000 distinct CDR3 sequences, more than 20% of them seen just once; the ten biggest clones take up less than 25%. Time point described: persistent/refractory GD, antithyroid drugs over 5 years with positive TRAb. The TCR library used RNA extracted from PBMCs. The sample is drawn from a study of regulatory T cells in long-lasting Graves disease. General study results and limits: Persistent disease showed a preference for TRBV28, TRBJ1-2 and TRBJ2-5. Less diverse TCR repertoires were seen in persistent Graves' patients than in newly diagnosed ones.

The starting material was peripheral blood mononuclear cells (PBMCs), obtained when the disease was refractory, from a patient treated with antithyroid drugs. The rearrangement joins TRBV10-3 to TRBJ1-2, with D possibly matching TRBD1 (6 bases). The sequence derives from a female donor with Graves disease. CDR3 region: CATNSQGSNGYTF. The CDR3, as DNA: TGTGCCACCAACTCCCAGGGGTCTAATGGCTACACCTTC.